A selection of T cell receptor beta chains follows, all from one sample in a study of blood T cells in healthy people across ages. In TCRdb, the 5' RACE reads were re-called with MiXCR into one record per CDR3 protein. The sample shows around 1,500,000 distinct CDR3 sequences, about 30% of them seen only once. Material for sequencing was blood. All receptors come from a woman aged 25 to 39 in good health. Both conserved end residues are part of each CDR3. Each record gives: V gene, D gene, J gene, clone size, CDR3 DNA, CDR3 protein. A D gene is named only where the DNA matches it firmly. Size values are once, few and many counts, or a class for expanded clones, and some rows have none.

V gene: TRBV7-2
D gene: NA
J gene: TRBJ2-7
clone size: NA
CDR3 DNA: TGTGCCAGCAGCTTAGGGCCAGACCTATTCTACGAGCAGTACTTC
CDR3 protein: CASSLGPDLFYEQYF

V gene: TRBV20-1
D gene: NA
J gene: TRBJ2-2
clone size: NA
CDR3 DNA: TGCAGTGCTAGAGATATCTCGGCCCGCAGGCCCACCGGGGAGCTGTTTTTT
CDR3 protein: CSARDISARRPTGELFF

V gene: TRBV7-9
D gene: NA
J gene: TRBJ1-1
clone size: NA
CDR3 DNA: TGTGCCAGCACCTGGGGGTTGCGAACTGAAGCTTTCTTT
CDR3 protein: CASTWGLRTEAFF

V gene: TRBV18
D gene: TRBD1
J gene: TRBJ2-3
clone size: NA
CDR3 DNA: TGTGCCAGCTCACCAGGGACAGGGGGCGGAGATACGCAGTATTTT
CDR3 protein: CASSPGTGGGDTQYF

V gene: TRBV7-2
D gene: NA
J gene: TRBJ2-1
clone size: NA
CDR3 DNA: TGTGCCAGCAGCCTCCGTCCCATAACAAACAATGAGCAGTTCTTC
CDR3 protein: CASSLRPITNNEQFF

V gene: TRBV5-1
D gene: TRBD2
J gene: TRBJ2-3
clone size: few
CDR3 DNA: TGCGCCAGCAGTCAACTAGCGGGGGGGCGCAGCCCCCCAGATACGCAGTATTTT
CDR3 protein: CASSQLAGGRSPPDTQYF

V gene: TRBV11-2
D gene: NA
J gene: TRBJ1-5
clone size: NA
CDR3 DNA: TGTGCCAGCAGCAAACAGGGTAACGATCAGCCCCAGCATTTT
CDR3 protein: CASSKQGNDQPQHF

V gene: TRBV6-1
D gene: TRBD1
J gene: TRBJ2-7
clone size: few
CDR3 DNA: TGTGCCAGTGAGCCGCCGGACAGGGGCTACGAGCAGTACTTC
CDR3 protein: CASEPPDRGYEQYF

V gene: TRBV5-1
D gene: TRBD1
J gene: TRBJ2-6
clone size: many
CDR3 DNA: TGCGCCAGCAGCCCCGAAGGGGGCACTGGGGCCAACGTCCTGACTTTC
CDR3 protein: CASSPEGGTGANVLTF

V gene: TRBV20-1
D gene: TRBD1
J gene: TRBJ1-5
clone size: NA
CDR3 DNA: TGCAGTGTCGAGGCTGGACAGGGGGCGGGAAAGCCCCAGCATTTT
CDR3 protein: CSVEAGQGAGKPQHF

V gene: TRBV20-1
D gene: NA
J gene: TRBJ1-1
clone size: NA
CDR3 DNA: TGCAGTGCTGGGATACAGGGATTGGCTTTCTTT
CDR3 protein: CSAGIQGLAFF

V gene: TRBV14
D gene: NA
J gene: TRBJ2-1
clone size: NA
CDR3 DNA: TGTGCCAGCAGCCGCCAAATGTCGGGGGAGCAGTTCTTC
CDR3 protein: CASSRQMSGEQFF

V gene: TRBV20-1
D gene: NA
J gene: TRBJ2-1
clone size: NA
CDR3 DNA: TGCAGTGCTATGGACTTGGGATTATTTGGTGAGCAGTTCTTC
CDR3 protein: CSAMDLGLFGEQFF

V gene: TRBV5-1
D gene: NA
J gene: TRBJ2-3
clone size: NA
CDR3 DNA: TGCGCCAGCTGGGAAAGCACAGATACGCAGTATTTT
CDR3 protein: CASWESTDTQYF

V gene: TRBV5-1
D gene: NA
J gene: TRBJ1-4
clone size: NA
CDR3 DNA: TGCGCCAGCAGCTCCGGGACGGTTCCAAATGAAAAACTGTTTTTT
CDR3 protein: CASSSGTVPNEKLFF

V gene: TRBV2
D gene: NA
J gene: TRBJ2-2
clone size: once
CDR3 DNA: TGTGCCAGCAGTGAAGCGCATGGGGGGGAGCTGTTTTTT
CDR3 protein: CASSEAHGGELFF

V gene: TRBV12-3/TRBV12-4
D gene: TRBD1
J gene: TRBJ1-2
clone size: many
CDR3 DNA: TGTGCCAGCAGTCCGACAGGGTCCTATGGCTACACCTTC
CDR3 protein: CASSPTGSYGYTF

V gene: TRBV5-1
D gene: NA
J gene: TRBJ2-3
clone size: once
CDR3 DNA: TGCGCCAGCAGCCCGGGACACCGAGACACAGAAACGCAGTATTTT
CDR3 protein: CASSPGHRDTETQYF

V gene: TRBV29-1
D gene: TRBD2
J gene: TRBJ2-1
clone size: NA
CDR3 DNA: TGCAGCGTCGGGACTAGCGGGGCGGATGAGCAGTTCTTC
CDR3 protein: CSVGTSGADEQFF

V gene: TRBV6-6
D gene: NA
J gene: TRBJ2-1
clone size: few
CDR3 DNA: TGTGCCAGCAGTTCCTCGCGGGGTCTGAGCTCCTACAATGAGCAGTTCTTC
CDR3 protein: CASSSSRGLSSYNEQFF

V gene: TRBV28
D gene: NA
J gene: TRBJ2-5
clone size: few
CDR3 DNA: TGTGCCAGCAGTTTATTAGACGGGAGCCAGTACTTC
CDR3 protein: CASSLLDGSQYF

V gene: TRBV14
D gene: TRBD1
J gene: TRBJ2-7
clone size: NA
CDR3 DNA: TGTGCCAGCAGCCAAGCCACCCGGACAGGGCAGTACTTC
CDR3 protein: CASSQATRTGQYF

V gene: TRBV29-1
D gene: TRBD1
J gene: TRBJ1-2
clone size: few
CDR3 DNA: TGCAGCGCCGGACAGGGACAGGGCTACACCTTC
CDR3 protein: CSAGQGQGYTF

V gene: TRBV20-1
D gene: NA
J gene: TRBJ1-5
clone size: NA
CDR3 DNA: TGCAGTGCTAGACTTCTAGGGAGCAATCAGCCCCAGCATTTT
CDR3 protein: CSARLLGSNQPQHF

V gene: TRBV12-3/TRBV12-4
D gene: NA
J gene: TRBJ1-5
clone size: NA
CDR3 DNA: TGTGCCAGCACCCTCGGGGAGGGAGGCAATCAGTCCCAGCATTTT
CDR3 protein: CASTLGEGGNQSQHF

V gene: TRBV20-1
D gene: NA
J gene: TRBJ1-2
clone size: NA
CDR3 DNA: NA
CDR3 protein: CSARDHGKETQYFGPGTNYGYTF

V gene: TRBV5-1
D gene: NA
J gene: TRBJ2-5
clone size: once
CDR3 DNA: TGCGCCGGCAGCGCGGGGGCGGGAGTCGAGACCCAGTACTTC
CDR3 protein: CAGSAGAGVETQYF

V gene: TRBV12-3/TRBV12-4
D gene: NA
J gene: TRBJ2-7
clone size: NA
CDR3 DNA: TGTGCCAGCAGTTTAGGGGTCCGGCACGAGCAGTACTTC
CDR3 protein: CASSLGVRHEQYF

V gene: TRBV29-1
D gene: TRBD2
J gene: TRBJ2-7
clone size: NA
CDR3 DNA: TGCAGCGTTGAAGATCCTAGACTAGCGGGAGGGTACGAGCAGTACTTC
CDR3 protein: CSVEDPRLAGGYEQYF

V gene: TRBV12-5
D gene: TRBD1
J gene: TRBJ1-2
clone size: few
CDR3 DNA: TGTGCTAGTGGCGAGACAGGGGATGGCTACACCTTC
CDR3 protein: CASGETGDGYTF

V gene: TRBV10-3
D gene: NA
J gene: TRBJ2-1
clone size: few
CDR3 DNA: TGTGCCATCAGTGAAGGGGGGTACGACAATGAGCAGTTCTTC
CDR3 protein: CAISEGGYDNEQFF

V gene: TRBV20-1
D gene: NA
J gene: TRBJ2-2
clone size: NA
CDR3 DNA: TGCAGTGTTACGCAGGGGTCCACCGGGGAGCTGTTTTTT
CDR3 protein: CSVTQGSTGELFF

V gene: TRBV2
D gene: NA
J gene: TRBJ2-1
clone size: NA
CDR3 DNA: TGTGCCGGCAGAAAAGGGGGTTCGCGAAATGAGCAGTTCTTC
CDR3 protein: CAGRKGGSRNEQFF

V gene: TRBV12-3/TRBV12-4
D gene: TRBD1
J gene: TRBJ1-2
clone size: NA
CDR3 DNA: TGTGCCAGCAGTTTGGTGCCCTCGGGACAGGGGGCGCGGGGCTACACCTTC
CDR3 protein: CASSLVPSGQGARGYTF

V gene: TRBV2
D gene: NA
J gene: TRBJ2-1
clone size: few
CDR3 DNA: TGTGCCAGCAGCCCCGGCCCTCCTATAGAGCGGCAGTTCTTC
CDR3 protein: CASSPGPPIERQFF

V gene: TRBV18
D gene: NA
J gene: TRBJ2-4
clone size: many
CDR3 DNA: TGTGCCAGCTCACCACGGCGGGAAAAAAACATTCAGTACTTC
CDR3 protein: CASSPRREKNIQYF

V gene: TRBV7-9
D gene: NA
J gene: TRBJ2-3
clone size: NA
CDR3 DNA: TGTGCCAGCAGCCCCGGTGGGGATTTCACAGATACGCAGTATTTT
CDR3 protein: CASSPGGDFTDTQYF

V gene: TRBV29-1
D gene: NA
J gene: TRBJ1-3
clone size: NA
CDR3 DNA: TGCAGCGTTGAGATTCAGGGAAACACCATATATTTT
CDR3 protein: CSVEIQGNTIYF

V gene: TRBV20-1
D gene: NA
J gene: TRBJ1-2
clone size: few
CDR3 DNA: TGCAGTGGAGGGATTGGGGGCTACACCTTC
CDR3 protein: CSGGIGGYTF

V gene: TRBV18
D gene: NA
J gene: TRBJ1-1
clone size: NA
CDR3 DNA: TGTGCCAGCTCACCTAGCAAGATCATGAACACTGAAGCTTTCTTT
CDR3 protein: CASSPSKIMNTEAFF

V gene: TRBV12-3/TRBV12-4
D gene: TRBD1
J gene: TRBJ2-7
clone size: NA
CDR3 DNA: TGTGCCAGCAGTTTAGGTCCCCCGGGACAGGGCAATGAGCAGTACTTC
CDR3 protein: CASSLGPPGQGNEQYF

V gene: TRBV18
D gene: NA
J gene: TRBJ2-3
clone size: NA
CDR3 DNA: TGTGCCAGCTCATTTGTGGTGCCTCCTAGCACAGATACGCAGTATTTT
CDR3 protein: CASSFVVPPSTDTQYF

V gene: TRBV7-2
D gene: NA
J gene: TRBJ2-2
clone size: few
CDR3 DNA: TGTGCCAGCAGCTTACCTCCCCCCGGGGAGCTGTTTTTT
CDR3 protein: CASSLPPPGELFF

V gene: TRBV20-1
D gene: NA
J gene: TRBJ2-3
clone size: NA
CDR3 DNA: TGCAGTGCGAGAATTGCAGGGTTTGGGACAGATACGCAGTATTTT
CDR3 protein: CSARIAGFGTDTQYF

V gene: TRBV4-3
D gene: NA
J gene: TRBJ2-1
clone size: many
CDR3 DNA: TGCGCCAGCAGCCAAGGTGACGCCTACAATGAGCAGTTCTTC
CDR3 protein: CASSQGDAYNEQFF

V gene: TRBV7-9
D gene: NA
J gene: TRBJ1-2
clone size: NA
CDR3 DNA: TGTGCCAGCCGCCTAGGGGAAGGCTACACCTTC
CDR3 protein: CASRLGEGYTF

V gene: TRBV2
D gene: TRBD2
J gene: TRBJ2-4
clone size: NA
CDR3 DNA: TGTGCCAGCAGCTCCAGGACTGGCGGGGGTGGAAACATTCAGTACTTC
CDR3 protein: CASSSRTGGGGNIQYF

V gene: TRBV10-3
D gene: NA
J gene: TRBJ2-5
clone size: many
CDR3 DNA: TGTGCCATCAGTGAGTCCGGGGGTACGGAGACCCAGTACTTC
CDR3 protein: CAISESGGTETQYF

V gene: TRBV20-1
D gene: NA
J gene: TRBJ2-1
clone size: few
CDR3 DNA: TGCATTGCTAGAGCCGCCTCTCGGACTAACGATGAGCAGTTCTTC
CDR3 protein: CIARAASRTNDEQFF

V gene: TRBV29-1
D gene: NA
J gene: TRBJ2-5
clone size: many
CDR3 DNA: TGCAGCGTTGACCACGGTCCCCGGACTCCTCAAAGCGCCCAGTACTTC
CDR3 protein: CSVDHGPRTPQSAQYF

V gene: TRBV7-2
D gene: NA
J gene: TRBJ2-1
clone size: NA
CDR3 DNA: TGTGCCAGCAGCTTAGGACCTCCACAGGACTCGGAGCAGTTCTTC
CDR3 protein: CASSLGPPQDSEQFF

V gene: TRBV2
D gene: TRBD2
J gene: TRBJ2-1
clone size: few
CDR3 DNA: TGTGCCAGCAACGTATACGAAGGGACTAGGGGTCAGTTCTTC
CDR3 protein: CASNVYEGTRGQFF

V gene: TRBV20-1
D gene: TRBD1
J gene: TRBJ1-2
clone size: few
CDR3 DNA: TGCAGTGCCGAGGACAGGGGGTTCTCCTATGGCTACACCTTC
CDR3 protein: CSAEDRGFSYGYTF

V gene: TRBV9
D gene: TRBD2
J gene: TRBJ2-3
clone size: NA
CDR3 DNA: TGTGCCAGCAGCCCCCATAGCGGGCCCTCTCCTGATACGCAGTATTTT
CDR3 protein: CASSPHSGPSPDTQYF

V gene: TRBV11-2
D gene: NA
J gene: TRBJ2-1
clone size: NA
CDR3 DNA: TGTGCCAGCAGCTTATTGGGGGGAAACCCCTACAATGAGCAGTTCTTC
CDR3 protein: CASSLLGGNPYNEQFF

V gene: TRBV7-9
D gene: TRBD1
J gene: TRBJ2-2
clone size: few
CDR3 DNA: TGTGCCAGCAGCGGCGGACCACAACAGGGGGACCTGAACACCGGGGAGCTGTTTTTT
CDR3 protein: CASSGGPQQGDLNTGELFF

V gene: TRBV20-1
D gene: NA
J gene: TRBJ1-3
clone size: NA
CDR3 DNA: TGCAGTGCTAGAGATCCAGGGGAATTCTCTGGAAACACCATATATTTT
CDR3 protein: CSARDPGEFSGNTIYF